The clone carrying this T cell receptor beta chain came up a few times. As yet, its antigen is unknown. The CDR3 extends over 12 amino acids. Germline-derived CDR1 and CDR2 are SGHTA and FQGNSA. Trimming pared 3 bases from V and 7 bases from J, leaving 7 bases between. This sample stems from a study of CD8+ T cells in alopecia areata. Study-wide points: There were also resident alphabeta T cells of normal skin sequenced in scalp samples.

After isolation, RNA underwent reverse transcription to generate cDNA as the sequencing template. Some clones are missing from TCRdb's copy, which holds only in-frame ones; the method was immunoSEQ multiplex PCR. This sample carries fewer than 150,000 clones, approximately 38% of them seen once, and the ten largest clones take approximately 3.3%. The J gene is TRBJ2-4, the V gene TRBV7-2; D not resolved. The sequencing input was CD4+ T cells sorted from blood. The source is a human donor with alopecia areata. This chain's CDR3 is CASSFSENIQYF. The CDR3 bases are TGTGCCAGCAGCTTCAGCGAGAACATTCAGTACTTC.